This T cell receptor beta chain was sequenced for a study of CD8+CD57+ T cells in acquired aplastic anemia. Study information: Sorted cells (CD4+ and CD8+) yielded DNA amounts that averaged roughly 3 ug. Among healthy donors, CD4+ cells averaged approximately 11 million reads.

Study-level points and caveats: CD8+ Simpson's diversity in patients was not significantly different from that in controls.

The count of this clonotype is one. Its specificity is unknown. The template for TCR beta VDJ and CDR3 sequence profiling was genomic DNA. MiXCR, applied by TCRdb to the reads, yields one record per CDR3 protein. The data contain about 110,000 distinct CDR3 sequences, around 50% of them singletons. Trimming pared 0 bases from V and 3 bases from J, leaving 9 bases between. The length of the CDR3 is 16 residues. CDR1 and CDR2 from the germline V gene are LNHNV and YYDKDF (reference sequence). Source material: sorted CD4+, CD8+, or CD8+CD57+ T cells (not recorded which) from PBMCs. This clonotype was obtained from a human donor in good health, serving as a control. The chain carries TRBV15 and TRBJ2-6, with D possibly being TRBD2 (5 bases). CDR3 region: CATSRDSGSGANVLTF. CDR3 coding DNA: TGTGCCACCAGCAGAGATTCGGGGAGTGGGGCCAACGTCCTGACTTTC.